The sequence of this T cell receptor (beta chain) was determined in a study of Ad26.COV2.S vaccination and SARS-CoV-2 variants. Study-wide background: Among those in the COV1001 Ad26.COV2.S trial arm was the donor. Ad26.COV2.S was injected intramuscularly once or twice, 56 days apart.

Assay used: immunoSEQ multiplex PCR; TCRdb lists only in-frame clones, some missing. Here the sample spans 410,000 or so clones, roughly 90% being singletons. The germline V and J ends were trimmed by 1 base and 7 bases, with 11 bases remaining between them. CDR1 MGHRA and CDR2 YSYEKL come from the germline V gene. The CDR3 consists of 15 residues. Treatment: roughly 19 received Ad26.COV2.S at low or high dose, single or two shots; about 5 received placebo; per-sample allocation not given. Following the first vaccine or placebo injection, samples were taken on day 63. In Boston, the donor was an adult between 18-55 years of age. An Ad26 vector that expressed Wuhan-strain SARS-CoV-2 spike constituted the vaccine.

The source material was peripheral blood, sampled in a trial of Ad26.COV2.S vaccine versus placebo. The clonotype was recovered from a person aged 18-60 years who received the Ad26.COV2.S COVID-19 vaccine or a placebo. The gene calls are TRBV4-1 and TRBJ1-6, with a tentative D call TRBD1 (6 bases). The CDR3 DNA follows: TGCGCCAGCAGCCAAGGTTTTCAGGGGAATTCACCCCTCCACTTT. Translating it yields CASSQGFQGNSPLHF.